These 20 T cell receptor beta chains came from one sample sequenced in a study of CD4 and CD8 cells across lung adenocarcinoma regions. TCRdb fed the PCR reads into MiXCR, producing one record per CDR3 protein. The sample consists of some 7,900 distinct CDR3 sequences, around 41% of them appearing once. Sequencing used CD4+ T cells from the margin of a lung tumor. Receptor source: a male donor with lung adenocarcinoma. The CD4 and CD8 labels of this study may be unreliable.

In this sample, this clonotype is medium-sized (0.01 to 0.1%). This sequence joins TRBV7-6 and TRBJ2-5; 8 bases are a match to TRBD1. This CDR3 is 18 amino acids long. After removal of 3 bases from V and 5 bases from J, the junction contained 17 bases not matched to a gene. Germline V gene sequence: CDR1 SGHVS, CDR2 FNYEAQ. Written as DNA, the CDR3 is TGTGCCAGCAGCTTCCATCACCCCCCCGGACAGGGTGGGGAGACCCAGTACTTC. Amino acid sequence: CASSFHHPPGQGGETQYF.

This clonotype is judged medium-sized. The chain uses TRBV6-1 and TRBJ2-3, with D perhaps matching TRBD2 (6 bases). This CDR3 is built from 12 residues. Germline values: CDR1 MNHNS, CDR2 SASEGT. Trimming pared 6 bases from V and 5 bases from J, leaving 9 bases between. CDR3 in amino acids: CASRAEGDTQYF. CDR3 sequence (DNA): TGTGCCAGCAGGGCGGAGGGAGATACGCAGTATTTT.

Comment on this clonotype: At one of its ends the junction is not consistent with the germline gene, which may arise from a read error. V usage is TRBV6-1 and J usage is TRBJ2-2; 10 bases line up with TRBD2. The CDR3 contains 21 residues. Germline V CDR1 and CDR2: MNHNS, SASEGT. This CDR3 is CASSEAGVRLAGVRSTGELYF. CDR3 DNA sequence: TGTGCCAGCAGTGAAGCAGGAGTAAGGCTAGCGGGGGTCCGGAGCACCGGTGAGCTGTATTTT.

By share, this clonotype ranks as medium-sized. V and J are TRBV10-2 and TRBJ2-1; 8 bases match TRBD2. This CDR3 contains 17 residues. V lost 4 bases, J lost 10 bases, and 18 bases stayed unmatched. Germline V gene data show CDR1 as WSHSY and CDR2 as SAAADI. The CDR3 DNA sequence: TGCGCCAGCAGTGGTCGGGAGGGCCTCTTAAGCTCCTACGAGCAGTTCTTC. Amino acid sequence: CASSGREGLLSSYEQFF.

Details on this clonotype: A junction boundary mismatches the germline segment, possibly from a read error. V usage is TRBV27 and J usage is TRBJ2-3; a possible D gene is TRBD2 (5 bases). This CDR3 has 15 amino acids. CDR1 and CDR2 from the germline V gene are MNHEY and SMNVEV (reference sequence). In DNA form, the CDR3 reads TGTGCCCGCAGGCGACAAGCGGTGACGGGCAATGCGCAGTATTTC. It codes for CARRRQAVTGNAQYF.

The chain couples TRBV29-1 to TRBJ2-1, with 13 bases lining up with TRBD2. The CDR3 covers 15 residues. Germline V CDR1 and CDR2: SQVTM, ANQGSEA. V dropped 4 bases and J dropped 6; count of bases not matched to a gene: 6. CDR3 in amino acids: CSVVTGLAGVNEQFF. In nucleotides, the CDR3 is TGCAGCGTTGTCACCGGACTAGCGGGAGTCAATGAGCAGTTCTTC.

This clonotype was picked up many times. The genes are TRBV6-5 and TRBJ1-2; the D gene is possibly TRBD1 (6 bases). Germline V gene data show CDR1 as MNHEY and CDR2 as SVGAGI. Trimming cost V 0 bases and J 6 bases, with 14 bases left between them. This CDR3 is built from 15 residues. CDR3 in amino acids: CASSYSLNRAHGYTF. CDR3 coding DNA: TGTGCCAGCAGTTACTCGTTGAACAGGGCCCATGGCTACACCTTC.

The V call is TRBV27, the J call TRBJ2-5; 9 nucleotides match TRBD2. The J call is uncertain, as TRBJ2-7 better fits the DNA end. The CDR3 covers 18 residues. Germline CDR1 reads MNHEY; CDR2 reads SMNVEV (reference sequence). CDR3 loop: CASSPLGGPREGTYEQYV. Written as DNA, the CDR3 is TGTGCCAGCAGCCCACTTGGGGGACCGCGGGAGGGGACCTACGAGCAGTACGTC.

V gene TRBV12-3 or TRBV12-4 combines with J gene TRBJ2-2, with D perhaps being TRBD1 or TRBD2 (6 bases each). Trimming cost V 4 bases and J 1 base, with 16 bases left between them. The length of the CDR3 is 17 residues. The CDR3 DNA reads TGTGCCAGCAGTTACGATAGGGGGGTGTGGAACACCGGGGAGCTGTTTTTT. It specifies CASSYDRGVWNTGELFF.

The V call is TRBV6-1, the J call TRBJ2-5; 9 positions agree with TRBD2. After removal of 4 bases from V and 4 bases from J, the junction contained 7 bases not matched to a gene. Germline lookup yields CDR1 MNHNS and CDR2 SASEGT. CDR3 length: 15 residues. CDR3 DNA sequence: TGTGCCAGCAGTGTGCGGGGGGGCCAGGGAGAGACCCAGTACTTC. This encodes CASSVRGGQGETQYF.

This clonotype showed up many times. CDR3 sequence (DNA): TGTGCCAGCAGTTCTACCGGGCCCCCGTTGTACTTC. Encoded protein: CASSSTGPPLYF. The J gene is TRBJ2-7, the V gene TRBV28, with unresolved D. Per the germline V gene, CDR1 is MDHEN and CDR2 is SYDVKM. V lost 4 bases to trimming and J lost 12 bases, with 16 bases between them. The CDR3 sequence is 12 residues long.

This clonotype has at least ten counts. The J gene is TRBJ2-1, the V gene TRBV28; D is perhaps TRBD2 (5 bases). The germline V gene has CDR1 MDHEN and CDR2 SYDVKM. Trimming removed 6 bases at V and 4 bases at J, with 16 bases between. This CDR3 has 15 amino acids. CDR3 sequence: CASSLFREWYNEQFF. The CDR3 DNA follows: TGTGCCAGCAGCCTTTTCCGGGAATGGTACAATGAGCAGTTCTTC.

By sample fraction, this clonotype is medium-sized. A read error is possible here, since a much larger clone lies one base away. The chain has TRBV6-1 and TRBJ2-5; 10 nucleotides line up with TRBD1. The V gene's germline CDR1 is MNHNS and CDR2 SASEGT. The CDR3 has 15 residues. This CDR3 reads CVSSGGTGVEETQYF. For the CDR3, the DNA is TGTGTCAGCAGTGGTGGGACAGGGGTCGAAGAGACCCAGTACTTC.

In DNA, the CDR3 is TGTGCCAGCAGGCTAGCGGGAGCGCAAAACACGCAGTACTTC. Translated, it gives CASRLAGAQNTQYF. The chain joins TRBV6-1 to TRBJ2-5, with 10 positions matching TRBD2. This CDR3 spans 14 amino acids. CDR1 and CDR2 from the germline V gene are MNHNS and SASEGT. V gave up 6 bases and J gave up 11 bases; unmatched junction bases: 12.

By share, this clonotype counts as medium-sized. CDR3 bases: TGTGCCAGCCAATCAGGTGGGGGCGGGAGGGTCTACAATGAGCAGTTCTTC. Encoded protein: CASQSGGGGRVYNEQFF. The genes are TRBV6-5 and TRBJ2-1, with 9 bases identical to TRBD2. Germline-derived CDR1 and CDR2 are MNHEY and SVGAGI. V shed 8 bases, J shed 3 bases, and the junction held 14 bases outside the gene matches. The CDR3 sequence is 17 residues long.

The V and J genes are TRBV12-3 or TRBV12-4 and TRBJ2-2; D uncertain. V lost 2 bases and J lost 9, with 10 bases in between. The CDR3 has 13 amino acids. The CDR3 sequence is CASSLNPARELFF. The CDR3 nucleotides read TGTGCCAGCAGTTTAAACCCCGCCCGGGAGCTGTTTTTT.

The V and J genes are TRBV2 and TRBJ2-4, with 11 bases matching TRBD2. This CDR3 has 17 amino acids. J gave up 4 bases and V 5 bases, and 10 bases lay outside the gene matches. Germline CDR1 is SNHLY and CDR2 is FYNNEI. The CDR3 sequence is CASSPLEVAGGKNIQYF. In DNA form, the CDR3 reads TGTGCCAGCAGTCCGTTGGAGGTAGCGGGGGGGAAAAACATTCAGTACTTC. The variable domain in full, with the rest retrieved from reference TRBV2 and TRBJ2-4, is EPEVTQTPSHQVTQMGQEVILRCVPISNHLYFYWYRQILGQKVEFLVSFYNNEISEKSEIFDDQFSVERPDGSNFTLKIRSTKLEDSAMYFCASSPLEVAGGKNIQYFGAGTRLSVL.

This clonotype is classed as medium-sized (0.01 to 0.1%). The rearrangement joins TRBV27 to TRBJ2-1, with TRBD1 identical over 9 bases. Gene TRBJ2-5 matches the end of the DNA better, so the J call may be wrong. CDR1 is MNHEY, CDR2 SMNVEV, per germline (reference sequence). This CDR3 contains 14 residues. The CDR3 is CASSMDRGIETQYF. Written as DNA, the CDR3 is TGTGCCAGCAGTATGGACAGGGGTATAGAGACCCAGTACTTC.

As concerns this clonotype: An end of the junction does not agree with germline; a read error may underlie this. V and J are TRBV24-1 and TRBJ2-3, with D perhaps matching TRBD1 (6 bases). Germline V gives CDR1 KGHDR, CDR2 SFDVKD. This CDR3 is 15 amino acids long. The CDR3 DNA is TGTGCCACGGGTGATGGGGGCAGTGGCCCAGAGACGCAGTATTTT. The encoded protein is CATGDGGSGPETQYF.

This clonotype was seen a handful of times. The V call is TRBV28, the J call TRBJ2-7; TRBD2 is a possible D gene (5 bases). The V gene's germline CDR1 is MDHEN and CDR2 SYDVKM. The CDR3 sequence is 13 residues long. V lost 5 bases, J lost 7 bases, and 15 bases lay in between. CDR3: CASSPPRWREQYF. CDR3 DNA sequence: TGTGCCAGCAGTCCCCCCCGGTGGAGGGAGCAGTACTTC.